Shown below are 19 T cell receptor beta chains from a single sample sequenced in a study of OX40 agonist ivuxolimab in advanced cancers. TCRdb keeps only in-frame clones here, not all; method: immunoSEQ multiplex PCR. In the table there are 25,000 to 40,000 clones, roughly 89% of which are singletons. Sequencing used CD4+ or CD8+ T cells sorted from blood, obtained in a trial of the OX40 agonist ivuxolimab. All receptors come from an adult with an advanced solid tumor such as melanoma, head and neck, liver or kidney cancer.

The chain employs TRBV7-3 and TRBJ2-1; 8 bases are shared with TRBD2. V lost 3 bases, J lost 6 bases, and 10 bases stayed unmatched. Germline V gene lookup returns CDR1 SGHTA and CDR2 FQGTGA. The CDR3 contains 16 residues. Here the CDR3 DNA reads TGTGCCAGCAGCTTCGAAGCGGGGGTGCCACCCAATGAGCAGTTCTTC. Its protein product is CASSFEAGVPPNEQFF.

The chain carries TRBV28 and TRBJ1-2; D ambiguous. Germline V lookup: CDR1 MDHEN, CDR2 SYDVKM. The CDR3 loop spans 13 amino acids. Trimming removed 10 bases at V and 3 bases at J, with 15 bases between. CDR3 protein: CATNPGLYYGYTF. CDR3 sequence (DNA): TGTGCCACCAACCCGGGTCTATACTATGGCTACACCTTC.

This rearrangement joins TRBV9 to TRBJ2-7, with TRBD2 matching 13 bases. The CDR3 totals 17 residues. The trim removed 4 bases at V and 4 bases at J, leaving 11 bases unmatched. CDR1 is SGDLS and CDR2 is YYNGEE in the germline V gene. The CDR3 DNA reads TGTGCCAGCAGCCCCTACCAGGGACTAGCGGGAACGTACGAGCAGTACTTC. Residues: CASSPYQGLAGTYEQYF. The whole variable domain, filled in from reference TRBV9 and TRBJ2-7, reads DSGVTQTPKHLITATGQRVTLRCSPRSGDLSVYWYQQSLDQGLQFLIQYYNGEERAKGNILERFSAQQFPDLHSELNLSSLELGDSALYFCASSPYQGLAGTYEQYFGPGTRLTVT.

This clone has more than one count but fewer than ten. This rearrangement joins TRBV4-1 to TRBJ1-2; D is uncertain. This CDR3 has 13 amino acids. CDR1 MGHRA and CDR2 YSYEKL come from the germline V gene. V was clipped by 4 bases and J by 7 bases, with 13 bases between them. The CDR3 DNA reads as TGCGCCAGCAGCCCCCCCCGGGAAAGTGGCTACACCTTC. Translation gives CASSPPRESGYTF.

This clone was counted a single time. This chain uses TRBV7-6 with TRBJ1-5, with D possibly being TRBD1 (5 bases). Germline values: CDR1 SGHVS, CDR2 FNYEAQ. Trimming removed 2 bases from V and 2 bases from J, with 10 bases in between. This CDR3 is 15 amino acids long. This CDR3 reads CASSLLGEGNQPQHF. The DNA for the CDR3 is TGTGCCAGCAGCTTACTAGGGGAAGGCAATCAGCCCCAGCATTTT.

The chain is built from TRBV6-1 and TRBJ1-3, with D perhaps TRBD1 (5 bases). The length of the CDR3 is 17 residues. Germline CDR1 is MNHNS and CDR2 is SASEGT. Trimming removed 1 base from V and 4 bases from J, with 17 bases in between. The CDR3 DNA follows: TGTGCCAGCAGTGAAGAAGCGGGACCGGACATAGGAAACACCATATATTTT. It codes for CASSEEAGPDIGNTIYF.

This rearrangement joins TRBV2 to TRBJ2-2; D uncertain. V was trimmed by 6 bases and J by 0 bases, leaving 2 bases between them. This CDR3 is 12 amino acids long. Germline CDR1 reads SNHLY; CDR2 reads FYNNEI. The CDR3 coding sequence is TGTGCCAGCAGATCGAACACCGGGGAGCTGTTTTTT. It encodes CASRSNTGELFF.

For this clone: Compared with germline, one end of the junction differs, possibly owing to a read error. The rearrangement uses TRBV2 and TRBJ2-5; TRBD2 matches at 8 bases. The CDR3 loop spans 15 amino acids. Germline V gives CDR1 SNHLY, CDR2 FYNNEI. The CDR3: CASSPRGSGEEIQYF. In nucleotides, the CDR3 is TGTGCCAGCAGTCCCCGGGGTAGCGGGGAAGAGATCCAGTACTTC.

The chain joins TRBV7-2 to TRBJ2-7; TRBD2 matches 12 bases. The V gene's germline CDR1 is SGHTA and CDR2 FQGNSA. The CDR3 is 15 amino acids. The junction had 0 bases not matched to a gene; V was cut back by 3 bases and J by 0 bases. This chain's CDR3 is CASSLTSGSSYEQYF. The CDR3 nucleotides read TGTGCCAGCAGCTTGACTAGCGGGAGCTCCTACGAGCAGTACTTC.

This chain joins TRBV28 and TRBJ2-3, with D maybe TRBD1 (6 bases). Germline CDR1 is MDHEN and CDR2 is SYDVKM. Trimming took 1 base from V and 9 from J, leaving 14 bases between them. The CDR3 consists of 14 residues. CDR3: CASSLSETGSTQYF. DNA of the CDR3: TGTGCCAGCAGTTTATCGGAAACAGGGTCGACGCAGTATTTT.

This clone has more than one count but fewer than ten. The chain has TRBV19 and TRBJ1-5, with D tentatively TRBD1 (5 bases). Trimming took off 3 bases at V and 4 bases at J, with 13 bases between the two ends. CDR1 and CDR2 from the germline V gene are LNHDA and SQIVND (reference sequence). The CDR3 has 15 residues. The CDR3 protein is CASSISGTENQPQHF. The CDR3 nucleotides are TGTGCCAGTAGTATCTCCGGGACGGAAAATCAGCCCCAGCATTTT.

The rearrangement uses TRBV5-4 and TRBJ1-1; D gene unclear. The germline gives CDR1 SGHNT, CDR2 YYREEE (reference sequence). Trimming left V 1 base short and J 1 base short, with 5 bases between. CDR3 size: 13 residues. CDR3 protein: CASSLWGNTEAFF. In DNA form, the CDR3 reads TGTGCCAGCAGCTTGTGGGGGAACACTGAAGCTTTCTTT.

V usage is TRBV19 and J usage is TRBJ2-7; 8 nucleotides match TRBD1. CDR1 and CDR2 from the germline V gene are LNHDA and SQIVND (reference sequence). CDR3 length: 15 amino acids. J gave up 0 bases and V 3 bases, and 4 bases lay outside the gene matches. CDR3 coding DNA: TGTGCCAGTAGTATCTCGGACAGGGCCTCCTACGAGCAGTACTTC. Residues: CASSISDRASYEQYF.

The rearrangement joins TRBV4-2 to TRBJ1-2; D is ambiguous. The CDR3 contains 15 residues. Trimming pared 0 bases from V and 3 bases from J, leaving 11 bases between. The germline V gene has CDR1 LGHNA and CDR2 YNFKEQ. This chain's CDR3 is CASSQDENSYYGYTF. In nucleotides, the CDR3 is TGTGCCAGCAGCCAAGATGAAAACAGCTACTATGGCTACACCTTC.

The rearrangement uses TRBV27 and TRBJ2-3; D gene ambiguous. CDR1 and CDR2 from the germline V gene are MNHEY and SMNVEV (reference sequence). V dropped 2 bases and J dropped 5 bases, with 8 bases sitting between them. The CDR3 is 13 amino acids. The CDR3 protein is CASSLVKEDTQYF. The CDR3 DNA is TGTGCCAGCAGTTTAGTTAAGGAAGATACGCAGTATTTT.

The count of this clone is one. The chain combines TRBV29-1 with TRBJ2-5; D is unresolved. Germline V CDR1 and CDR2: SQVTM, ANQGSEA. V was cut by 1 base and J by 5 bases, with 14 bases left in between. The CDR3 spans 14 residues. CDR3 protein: CSVEGLGASETQYF. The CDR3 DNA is TGCAGCGTTGAAGGGCTAGGAGCCTCGGAGACCCAGTACTTC.

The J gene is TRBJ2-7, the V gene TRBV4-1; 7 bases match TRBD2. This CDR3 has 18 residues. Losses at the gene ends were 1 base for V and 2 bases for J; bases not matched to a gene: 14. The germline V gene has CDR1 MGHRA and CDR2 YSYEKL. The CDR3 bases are TGCGCCAGCAGCCAAGGCCCCTCCGGGGGGATATTTACCTACGAGCAGTACTTC. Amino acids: CASSQGPSGGIFTYEQYF.

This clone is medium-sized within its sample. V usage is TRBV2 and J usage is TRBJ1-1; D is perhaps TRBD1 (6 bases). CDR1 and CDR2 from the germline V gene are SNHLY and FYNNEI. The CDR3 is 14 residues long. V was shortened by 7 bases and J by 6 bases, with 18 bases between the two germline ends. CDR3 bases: TGTGCCAGCAATTGGGGACAATGGAAGGCTGAAGCTTTCTTT. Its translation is CASNWGQWKAEAFF.

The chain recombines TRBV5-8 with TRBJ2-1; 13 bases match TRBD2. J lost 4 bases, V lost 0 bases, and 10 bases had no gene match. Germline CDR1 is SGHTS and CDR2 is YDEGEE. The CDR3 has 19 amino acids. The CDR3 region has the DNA TGTGCCAGCAGCTTGGCCTGGGGACTAGCGGGACTTATTTACAATGAGCAGTTCTTC. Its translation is CASSLAWGLAGLIYNEQFF.